Listed below are T cell receptor beta chains from one sample, sequenced in a study of glioma-infiltrating T cells after dendritic cell vaccination. Sequenced by immunoSEQ multiplex PCR; TCRdb stores in-frame clones only, minus some. The sample lists tens of thousands of clones; more than 75% were seen once. The sequences come from blood, collected before dendritic cell vaccination. These TCRs come from a human donor with glioblastoma. CDR3s include the opening cysteine and the closing phenylalanine or tryptophan. A D gene is named only where the DNA matches it firmly. Clone size appears in some rows only: once, few, many, or a class for an expanded clone.

clone_size: .
d_call: TRBD2
j_call: TRBJ2-1
v_call: TRBV19
cdr3_aa: CASNTVGLAANNEQFF
cdr3_nt: TGTGCCAGTAATACGGTGGGACTAGCGGCTAACAATGAGCAGTTCTTC

clone_size: .
d_call: .
j_call: TRBJ2-6
v_call: TRBV28
cdr3_aa: CASSFLAGSGANVLTF
cdr3_nt: TGTGCCAGCAGTTTCCTCGCGGGCTCTGGGGCCAACGTCCTGACTTTC

clone_size: .
d_call: TRBD2
j_call: TRBJ2-5
v_call: TRBV10-3
cdr3_aa: CAISEGLAGGKETQYF
cdr3_nt: TGTGCCATCAGCGAGGGACTAGCGGGAGGGAAAGAGACCCAGTACTTC

clone_size: .
d_call: .
j_call: TRBJ2-5
v_call: TRBV5-4
cdr3_aa: CASSLDGGETQYF
cdr3_nt: TGTGCCAGCAGCTTGGATGGGGGGGAGACCCAGTACTTC

clone_size: .
d_call: .
j_call: TRBJ2-5
v_call: TRBV15
cdr3_aa: CATSSTEETQYF
cdr3_nt: TGTGCCACCAGCAGCACGGAAGAGACCCAGTACTTC

clone_size: .
d_call: .
j_call: TRBJ2-1
v_call: TRBV7-3
cdr3_aa: CASRGTEYNEQFF
cdr3_nt: TGTGCCAGTCGGGGGACAGAATACAATGAGCAGTTCTTC

clone_size: once
d_call: .
j_call: TRBJ1-2
v_call: TRBV29-1
cdr3_aa: CSVLANYGYTF
cdr3_nt: TGCAGCGTCTTAGCTAACTATGGCTACACCTTC

clone_size: .
d_call: .
j_call: TRBJ2-5
v_call: TRBV7-2
cdr3_aa: CASSYQGRETQYF
cdr3_nt: TGTGCCAGCAGCTATCAGGGGAGAGAGACCCAGTACTTC

clone_size: few
d_call: .
j_call: TRBJ2-1
v_call: TRBV18
cdr3_aa: CASHRGGSYNEQFF
cdr3_nt: TGTGCCAGCCACCGAGGAGGCAGCTACAATGAGCAGTTCTTC

clone_size: .
d_call: TRBD1
j_call: TRBJ2-3
v_call: TRBV15
cdr3_aa: CATSRDPRTGGTDTQYF
cdr3_nt: TGTGCCACCAGCAGAGATCCCCGGACAGGGGGCACAGATACGCAGTATTTT

clone_size: .
d_call: .
j_call: TRBJ2-1
v_call: TRBV7-8
cdr3_aa: CASSLALAGDYVPTKQFF
cdr3_nt: TGTGCCAGCAGCTTAGCCCTTGCAGGGGATTATGTGCCTACTAAGCAGTTCTTC

clone_size: once
d_call: .
j_call: TRBJ2-2
v_call: TRBV6-6
cdr3_aa: CASWRRDTGELFF
cdr3_nt: TGTGCCAGCTGGAGGAGGGACACCGGGGAGCTGTTTTTT

clone_size: few
d_call: .
j_call: TRBJ1-6
v_call: TRBV7-9
cdr3_aa: CASSPSVYGLHF
cdr3_nt: TGTGCCAGCAGCCCGTCGGTGTACGGCCTCCACTTT

clone_size: .
d_call: .
j_call: TRBJ2-1
v_call: TRBV5-1
cdr3_aa: CASSLATRSNEQFF
cdr3_nt: TGCGCCAGCAGCTTGGCGACTAGGAGCAATGAGCAGTTCTTC

clone_size: once
d_call: TRBD2
j_call: TRBJ2-1
v_call: TRBV19
cdr3_aa: CASSILLAGGLNEQFF
cdr3_nt: TGTGCCAGTAGTATTCTCCTAGCGGGAGGTCTCAATGAGCAGTTCTTC

clone_size: .
d_call: TRBD2
j_call: TRBJ2-5
v_call: TRBV19
cdr3_aa: CASSIPGGSGSQTQYF
cdr3_nt: TGTGCCAGTAGTATCCCCGGGGGTAGCGGGAGTCAGACCCAGTACTTC

clone_size: .
d_call: .
j_call: TRBJ2-5
v_call: TRBV5-1
cdr3_aa: CASSLWDSQETQYF
cdr3_nt: TGCGCCAGCAGCTTGTGGGACTCTCAAGAGACCCAGTACTTC

clone_size: .
d_call: TRBD1
j_call: TRBJ2-7
v_call: TRBV2
cdr3_aa: CATIKNGAQGDEQYF
cdr3_nt: TGTGCCACCATCAAGAATGGGGCGCAGGGGGACGAGCAGTACTTC

clone_size: .
d_call: .
j_call: TRBJ1-1
v_call: TRBV19
cdr3_aa: CASREGGRPNTEAFF
cdr3_nt: TGTGCCAGCCGGGAGGGTGGTAGGCCGAACACTGAAGCTTTCTTT

clone_size: .
d_call: .
j_call: TRBJ2-3
v_call: TRBV20-1
cdr3_aa: CSARDRHTQYF
cdr3_nt: TGCAGTGCTAGAGATCGTCATACGCAGTATTTT

clone_size: .
d_call: TRBD1
j_call: TRBJ2-7
v_call: TRBV13
cdr3_aa: CASSFWNRGIYEQYF
cdr3_nt: TGTGCCAGCAGCTTTTGGAACAGGGGAATTTACGAGCAGTACTTC

clone_size: .
d_call: .
j_call: TRBJ1-5
v_call: TRBV6-5
cdr3_aa: CASKSGARNQPQHF
cdr3_nt: TGTGCCAGCAAATCGGGAGCCAGAAATCAGCCCCAGCATTTT

clone_size: .
d_call: .
j_call: TRBJ2-7
v_call: TRBV27
cdr3_aa: CASSGYGRDYYYEQYF
cdr3_nt: TGTGCCAGCAGTGGGTATGGGCGGGATTATTACTACGAGCAGTACTTC

clone_size: .
d_call: TRBD2
j_call: TRBJ2-1
v_call: TRBV5-1
cdr3_aa: CASSLAERGAWDEQFF
cdr3_nt: TGCGCCAGCAGCTTGGCCGAGCGGGGGGCCTGGGATGAGCAGTTCTTC

clone_size: .
d_call: .
j_call: TRBJ1-2
v_call: TRBV6-1
cdr3_aa: CASSEAQKLGGNYGYTF
cdr3_nt: TGTGCCAGCAGTGAAGCCCAGAAACTCGGGGGTAACTATGGCTACACCTTC

clone_size: .
d_call: TRBD2
j_call: TRBJ2-3
v_call: TRBV25-1
cdr3_aa: CASSEVRRAGGGDTQYF
cdr3_nt: TGTGCCAGCAGTGAGGTTCGCCGAGCGGGAGGTGGGGATACGCAGTATTTT

clone_size: .
d_call: .
j_call: TRBJ2-1
v_call: TRBV18
cdr3_aa: CASSHTGTYEQFF
cdr3_nt: TGTGCCAGCTCACACACAGGGACGTATGAGCAGTTCTTC

clone_size: .
d_call: TRBD2
j_call: TRBJ2-3
v_call: TRBV10-3
cdr3_aa: CAIGPGLAGGSTDTQYF
cdr3_nt: TGTGCCATCGGCCCGGGACTAGCGGGAGGGAGCACAGATACGCAGTATTTT

clone_size: .
d_call: .
j_call: TRBJ1-2
v_call: TRBV18
cdr3_aa: CASSPLGGEGYTF
cdr3_nt: TGTGCCAGCTCACCACTCGGTGGAGAGGGCTACACCTTC

clone_size: .
d_call: TRBD1
j_call: TRBJ1-1
v_call: TRBV4-1
cdr3_aa: CASSQEARQGVVAFF
cdr3_nt: TGCGCCAGCAGCCAAGAAGCGCGGCAGGGGGTTGTAGCTTTCTTT

clone_size: .
d_call: TRBD2
j_call: TRBJ2-7
v_call: TRBV19
cdr3_aa: CASSMQGGHEQYF
cdr3_nt: TGTGCCAGTAGTATGCAGGGAGGGCACGAGCAGTACTTC

clone_size: .
d_call: TRBD1
j_call: TRBJ2-1
v_call: TRBV5-1
cdr3_aa: CASSAGDRGVFNEQFF
cdr3_nt: TGCGCCAGCAGCGCGGGGGACAGGGGAGTATTCAATGAGCAGTTCTTC

clone_size: .
d_call: TRBD2
j_call: TRBJ2-7
v_call: TRBV7-6
cdr3_aa: CASSLRGAASGGRSYEQYF
cdr3_nt: TGTGCCAGCAGCTTACGGGGCGCAGCCAGCGGGGGGCGGTCCTACGAGCAGTACTTC

clone_size: .
d_call: .
j_call: TRBJ1-3
v_call: TRBV18
cdr3_aa: CASSPTGTVRTGGNTIYF
cdr3_nt: TGTGCCAGCTCACCAACCGGGACCGTTCGAACAGGGGGAAACACCATATATTTT

clone_size: .
d_call: TRBD2
j_call: TRBJ2-5
v_call: TRBV5-6
cdr3_aa: CASSPRASGIPGEAETQYF
cdr3_nt: TGTGCCAGCAGCCCCCGGGCTAGCGGGATACCTGGGGAGGCAGAGACCCAGTACTTC

clone_size: .
d_call: TRBD2
j_call: TRBJ2-6
v_call: TRBV7-2
cdr3_aa: CASSSSGYAGANVLTF
cdr3_nt: TGTGCCAGCAGCTCTAGCGGGTACGCTGGGGCCAACGTCCTGACTTTC

clone_size: .
d_call: TRBD1
j_call: TRBJ1-4
v_call: TRBV5-1
cdr3_aa: CASSFGQGEKLFF
cdr3_nt: TGCGCCAGCAGCTTCGGACAGGGCGAAAAACTGTTTTTT

clone_size: .
d_call: TRBD1
j_call: TRBJ2-2
v_call: TRBV13
cdr3_aa: CASSFRTGRYTGELFF
cdr3_nt: TGTGCCAGCAGCTTTCGGACAGGGAGGTATACCGGGGAGCTGTTTTTT

clone_size: .
d_call: TRBD1
j_call: TRBJ1-2
v_call: TRBV29-1
cdr3_aa: CSVGQTTYGYTF
cdr3_nt: TGCAGCGTGGGACAGACAACCTATGGCTACACCTTT

clone_size: .
d_call: TRBD2
j_call: TRBJ2-7
v_call: TRBV18
cdr3_aa: CASSPVAGAISYEQYF
cdr3_nt: TGTGCCAGCTCACCGGTAGCGGGGGCGATCTCCTACGAGCAGTACTTC

clone_size: .
d_call: .
j_call: TRBJ1-1
v_call: TRBV27
cdr3_aa: CASRKGPNTEAFF
cdr3_nt: TGTGCCAGCAGGAAGGGGCCGAACACTGAAGCTTTCTTT

clone_size: .
d_call: TRBD2
j_call: TRBJ2-3
v_call: TRBV7-2
cdr3_aa: CASSLSGGGDTQYF
cdr3_nt: TGTGCCAGCAGCTTAAGCGGGGGAGGGGATACGCAGTATTTT

clone_size: .
d_call: .
j_call: TRBJ2-2
v_call: TRBV4-1
cdr3_aa: CASSQEVSANTGELFF
cdr3_nt: TGCGCCAGCAGCCAAGAGGTTAGCGCGAACACCGGGGAGCTGTTTTTT

clone_size: .
d_call: .
j_call: TRBJ2-3
v_call: TRBV6-6
cdr3_aa: CASSDYRQVSTDTQYF
cdr3_nt: TGTGCCAGCAGTGACTACCGACAGGTTAGCACAGATACGCAGTATTTT

clone_size: .
d_call: .
j_call: TRBJ1-2
v_call: TRBV5-1
cdr3_aa: CASSFTVSANYGYTF
cdr3_nt: TGCGCCAGCAGCTTTACAGTTTCAGCTAACTATGGCTACACCTTC

clone_size: once
d_call: TRBD2
j_call: TRBJ2-3
v_call: TRBV6-5
cdr3_aa: CASSSPERGMDTQYF
cdr3_nt: TGTGCCAGCAGTTCCCCGGAGCGGGGGATGGATACGCAGTATTTT

clone_size: .
d_call: TRBD2
j_call: TRBJ2-6
v_call: TRBV4-2
cdr3_aa: CASSPLGSGTLSGANVLTF
cdr3_nt: TGTGCCAGCAGCCCCCTGGGAAGCGGGACCCTCTCTGGGGCCAACGTCCTGACTTTC

clone_size: .
d_call: TRBD1
j_call: TRBJ2-3
v_call: TRBV29-1
cdr3_aa: CSIVRTGASTDTQYF
cdr3_nt: TGCAGCATTGTTCGGACAGGGGCGAGCACAGATACGCAGTATTTT

clone_size: .
d_call: TRBD1
j_call: TRBJ1-1
v_call: TRBV7-9
cdr3_aa: CASSSTWGQSNTEAFF
cdr3_nt: TGTGCCAGCAGCTCGACCTGGGGACAGTCGAACACTGAAGCTTTCTTT

clone_size: .
d_call: TRBD2
j_call: TRBJ2-5
v_call: TRBV28
cdr3_aa: CASSLASGETQYF
cdr3_nt: TGTGCCAGCAGTTTGGCTAGCGGGGAGACCCAGTACTTC

clone_size: .
d_call: TRBD1
j_call: TRBJ1-1
v_call: TRBV6-5
cdr3_aa: CASSYSKGANTEAFF
cdr3_nt: TGTGCCAGCAGTTACTCTAAGGGGGCGAACACTGAAGCTTTCTTT

clone_size: .
d_call: .
j_call: TRBJ1-5
v_call: TRBV6-5
cdr3_aa: CASSYSRLQPQHF
cdr3_nt: TGTGCCAGCAGTTACTCGAGGCTCCAGCCCCAGCATTTT

clone_size: .
d_call: .
j_call: TRBJ2-7
v_call: TRBV4-1
cdr3_aa: CASSQTSGRVFEQYF
cdr3_nt: TGCGCCAGCAGCCAGACATCAGGCAGGGTTTTCGAGCAGTACTTC

clone_size: .
d_call: TRBD1
j_call: TRBJ1-1
v_call: TRBV5-1
cdr3_aa: CASSLIGQGNTEAFF
cdr3_nt: TGCGCCAGCAGCTTGATCGGACAGGGGAACACTGAAGCTTTCTTT

clone_size: .
d_call: .
j_call: TRBJ2-5
v_call: TRBV27
cdr3_aa: CASSRGLGETQYF
cdr3_nt: TGTGCCAGCAGTCGGGGACTTGGAGAGACCCAGTACTTC

clone_size: .
d_call: .
j_call: TRBJ2-2
v_call: TRBV2
cdr3_aa: CASSGDITGELFF
cdr3_nt: TGTGCCAGCAGTGGGGACATCACCGGGGAGCTGTTTTTT

clone_size: .
d_call: .
j_call: TRBJ2-7
v_call: TRBV5-1
cdr3_aa: CASSSDSYEQYF
cdr3_nt: TGCGCCAGCAGCTCAGACTCGTACGAGCAGTACTTC